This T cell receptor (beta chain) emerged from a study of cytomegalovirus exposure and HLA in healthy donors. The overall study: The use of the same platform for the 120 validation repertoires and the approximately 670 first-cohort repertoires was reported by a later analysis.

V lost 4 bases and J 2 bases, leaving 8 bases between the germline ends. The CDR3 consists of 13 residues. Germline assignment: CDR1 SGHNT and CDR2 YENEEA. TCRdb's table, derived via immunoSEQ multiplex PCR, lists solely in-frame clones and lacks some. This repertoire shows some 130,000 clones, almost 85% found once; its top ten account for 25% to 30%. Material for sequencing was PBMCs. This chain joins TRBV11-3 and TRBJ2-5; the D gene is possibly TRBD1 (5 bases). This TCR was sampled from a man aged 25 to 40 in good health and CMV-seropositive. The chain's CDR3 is CASSSRTQETQYF. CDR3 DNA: TGTGCCAGCAGCTCCCGGACACAAGAGACCCAGTACTTC.